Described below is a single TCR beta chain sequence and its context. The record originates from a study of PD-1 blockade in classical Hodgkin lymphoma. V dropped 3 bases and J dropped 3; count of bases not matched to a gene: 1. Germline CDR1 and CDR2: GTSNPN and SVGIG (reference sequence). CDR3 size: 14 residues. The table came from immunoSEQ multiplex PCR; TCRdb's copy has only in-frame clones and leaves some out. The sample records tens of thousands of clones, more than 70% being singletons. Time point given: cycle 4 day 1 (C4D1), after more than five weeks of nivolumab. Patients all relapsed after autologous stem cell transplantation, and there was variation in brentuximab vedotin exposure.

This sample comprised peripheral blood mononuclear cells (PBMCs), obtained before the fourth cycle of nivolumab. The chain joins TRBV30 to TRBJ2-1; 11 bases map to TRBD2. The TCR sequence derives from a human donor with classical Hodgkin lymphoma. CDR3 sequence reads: CAWRGLAGYNEQFF. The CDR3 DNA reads TGTGCCTGGAGAGGACTAGCGGGCTACAATGAGCAGTTCTTC.